This T cell receptor (beta chain) was documented in a study of human CD8 memory T cell subsets. It was by negative magnetic separation that total CD8+ T cells were enriched. Duplicate vials of over 140,000 sorted CD8+ T cells per subset supplied the RNA. CDR3 length equals 15 residues. Germline loops: CDR1 SGHRS, CDR2 YFSETQ. A UMI-labeled 5' RACE approach was the method that produced the TCR beta libraries. From the 5' RACE reads, TCRdb lists one entry per CDR3 protein and no DNA. This sample's table reports some 3,500 distinct CDR3 sequences. This clonotype ranks as medium-sized (0.01 to 0.1%) in terms of frequency. What it binds is unknown. Findings of the study overall: Repertoires of stem-like memory and precursor exhausted T cells showed minimal mutual overlap.

Sequencing was carried out using CD8+ T cells from PBMCs. The receptor was derived from a human donor in good health. The chain uses TRBV5-1 and TRBJ1-2; TCRdb names TRBD1, which stays unverified in the absence of DNA. CDR3 region: CASSLDRGPDYGYTF.